The 29 T cell receptor beta chains in this list originate from one sample, sequenced in a study of blood T cells in healthy people across ages. Sample-barcoded 5' priming and a J-beta primer mix drove a second PCR of roughly 7 to 11 cycles. TCRdb ran MiXCR on the 5' RACE reads and lists one entry per CDR3 protein. Seen here are approximately 780,000 distinct CDR3 sequences, more than 25% observed once, and the top ten hold 3%. The same sample was also studied in work on T cells of mothers and their children.

Sequenced sample: blood. These receptors came from a boy younger than 18 in good health.

This clonotype was seen more than once but under ten times. The V gene is TRBV5-1, the J gene TRBJ2-7; D remains ambiguous. The ends were cut back, 0 bases at V and 6 bases at J, with 7 bases in the middle. Germline assignment: CDR1 SGHRS and CDR2 YFSETQ. The CDR3 runs to 12 residues. Written as DNA, the CDR3 is TGCGCCAGCAGCTTGGACATACGCGAGCAGTACTTC. Its protein is CASSLDIREQYF. Variable domain in full (rest from reference TRBV5-1 and TRBJ2-7): KAGVTQTPRYLIKTRGQQVTLSCSPISGHRSVSWYQQTPGQGLQFLFEYFSETQRNKGNFPGRFSGRQFSNSRSEMNVSTLELGDSALYLCASSLDIREQYFGPGTRLTVT.

The V and J genes are TRBV7-9 and TRBJ2-7, with D perhaps TRBD2 (5 bases). The J call is in doubt because the DNA end fits TRBJ2-1 better. The length of the CDR3 is 12 residues. In germline, CDR1 is SEHNR, CDR2 FQNEAQ (reference sequence). The CDR3, as DNA: TGTGCCAGCAGCCACGAAGCGGTTGAGCAGTTCTTC. This sequence encodes CASSHEAVEQFF.

This clonotype was seen only a few times. V is TRBV11-2 and J is TRBJ1-4, with no clear D. The CDR3 runs 14 residues. Germline V gives CDR1 SGHAT, CDR2 FQNNGV. Trimming left V 6 bases short and J 1 base short, with 9 bases between. Written as DNA, the CDR3 is TGTGCCAGCAGTTATACGTTAACTAATGAAAAACTGTTTTTT. This encodes CASSYTLTNEKLFF.

This clonotype was picked up a small number of times. This rearrangement joins TRBV6-6 to TRBJ2-2; D gene unclear. In germline, CDR1 is MNHNY, CDR2 SVGAGI (reference sequence). Between the trimmed V and J ends, which lost 6 bases and 6 bases, there was a span of 8 bases. CDR3 length: 12 residues. The CDR3 here is CASSINAGELFF. The CDR3 coding sequence is TGTGCCAGCAGCATAAATGCCGGGGAGCTGTTTTTT.

There are a few counts of this clonotype. The chain couples TRBV29-1 to TRBJ2-1; D unclear. Trimming left V 0 bases short and J 5 bases short, with 11 bases between. The CDR3 consists of 14 residues. CDR1 SQVTM and CDR2 ANQGSEA come from the germline V gene. CDR3 sequence reads: CSVEDRRMDNEQFF. CDR3 in DNA: TGCAGCGTTGAAGATCGGCGAATGGACAATGAGCAGTTCTTC.

The gene calls are TRBV9 and TRBJ2-1, with 8 bases lining up with TRBD2. In germline, CDR1 is SGDLS, CDR2 YYNGEE. CDR3 length equals 15 residues. V dropped 4 bases and J dropped 2; count of bases not matched to a gene: 5. The chain's CDR3 is CASSFAGGTYNEQFF. CDR3 in DNA: TGTGCCAGCAGCTTTGCGGGGGGTACCTACAATGAGCAGTTCTTC. Variable domain in full (rest from reference TRBV9 and TRBJ2-1): DSGVTQTPKHLITATGQRVTLRCSPRSGDLSVYWYQQSLDQGLQFLIQYYNGEERAKGNILERFSAQQFPDLHSELNLSSLELGDSALYFCASSFAGGTYNEQFFGPGTRLTVL.

The gene calls are TRBV29-1 and TRBJ1-3, with D perhaps TRBD1 (6 bases). Trimming removed 5 bases at V and 3 bases at J, with 14 bases between. CDR3 size: 14 residues. Germline-derived CDR1 and CDR2 are SQVTM and ANQGSEA. The CDR3 sequence is CSVRSRGSGNTIYF. In nucleotides, the CDR3 is TGCAGCGTTCGGTCCAGGGGAAGTGGAAACACCATATATTTT.

On this clonotype: A much larger clone sits a single nucleotide away, making a read error possible. This chain links TRBV28 with TRBJ1-1; D not resolved. CDR3 length equals 13 residues. Germline V gene sequence: CDR1 MDHEN, CDR2 SYDVKM. V dropped 2 bases and J dropped 0 bases, with 4 bases sitting between them. The CDR3 DNA follows: TGTGCCAGCAGTTTAATGGTGAACACTGAAGCTTTCTTT. Translation gives CASSLMVNTEAFF.

This clonotype was detected a few times. This chain joins TRBV7-9 and TRBJ1-2, with D unclear. There are 13 residues in the CDR3. The germline V gene encodes CDR1 SEHNR and CDR2 FQNEAQ (reference sequence). The ends were cut back, 8 bases at V and 4 bases at J, with 14 bases in the middle. CDR3 sequence reads: CASEEGSGYGYTF. The DNA for the CDR3 is TGTGCCAGCGAGGAGGGCTCCGGCTATGGCTACACCTTC.

The table lists this clonotype with a few counts. V is TRBV7-2 and J is TRBJ2-5; 7 nucleotides agree with TRBD2. Per germline, CDR1 SGHTA and CDR2 FQGNSA. CDR3 length: 10 amino acids. The DNA for the CDR3 is TGTGGTGCGGGGGAAGAGACCCAGTACTTC. This sequence encodes CGAGEETQYF.

In the case of this clonotype: The DNA is omitted, as the CDR3 cannot be located on it reliably, and the CDR3 follows TCRdb's listing. The chain recombines TRBV9 with TRBJ2-3; TRBD1, the table's D call, was not compared with the DNA. CDR1 SGDLS and CDR2 YYNGEE come from the germline V gene. The CDR3 comprises 13 residues, both ends counted. The CDR3 region is CASSVAGGTPRNF.

This sequence joins TRBV5-6 and TRBJ2-1; no clear D. Trimming removed 6 bases from V and 4 bases from J, with 11 bases in between. The CDR3 runs to 13 residues. Germline CDR1 reads SGHDT; CDR2 reads YYEEEE. The CDR3 sequence is CASKESPYNEQFF. Here the CDR3 DNA reads TGTGCCAGCAAGGAGAGCCCTTACAATGAGCAGTTCTTC.

This clonotype was counted only a few times. This sequence joins TRBV6-1 and TRBJ2-6; D is unclear. V lost 9 bases and J 0 bases, leaving 6 bases between the germline ends. Germline loops: CDR1 MNHNS, CDR2 SASEGT. The CDR3 has 13 amino acids. CDR3 coding DNA: TGTGCCAGTTGGTACTCTGGGGCCAACGTCCTGACTTTC. This gives the protein CASWYSGANVLTF.

A few counts support this clonotype. V is TRBV24-1 and J is TRBJ2-1; no firm D call. The CDR3 contains 12 residues. Germline V gene sequence: CDR1 KGHDR, CDR2 SFDVKD. Trimming shortened V by 5 bases and J by 10 bases, and 11 bases separated the two germline ends. CDR3 region: CATSGGLVEQFF. CDR3 in DNA: TGTGCCACCAGTGGTGGGTTAGTGGAGCAGTTCTTC.

To note about this clonotype: Relative to the germline gene, one junction end is altered; a read error may explain this. CDR3 sequence reads: CSARDRQGSDEQYF. The CDR3 nucleotides read TGCAGTGCTAGAGATCGGCAGGGCTCCGACGAGCAGTACTTC. This chain links TRBV20-1 with TRBJ2-7, with a possible D match to TRBD1 (5 bases). The CDR3 totals 14 residues. The germline CDR1 and CDR2 sequences are DFQATT and SNEGSKA (reference sequence).

V gene TRBV6-5 combines with J gene TRBJ2-7; 7 bases align to TRBD1. The junction had 8 bases not matched to a gene; V was cut back by 2 bases and J by 4 bases. This CDR3 is built from 15 residues. The germline gives CDR1 MNHEY, CDR2 SVGAGI. CDR3 nucleotides: TGTGCCAGCAGTTACGGGCAGGGGGTGGGATACGAGCAGTACTTC. Translation: CASSYGQGVGYEQYF.

This chain joins TRBV12-3 or TRBV12-4 and TRBJ2-5, with 10 bases lining up with TRBD1. The DNA end is more similar to TRBJ2-1, so the J call may be wrong. There are 15 residues in the CDR3. CDR3 DNA sequence: TGTGCCAGCAGTCTGTGCGGGACAGGGGCAGGGGAGCAGTTCTTC. It translates to CASSLCGTGAGEQFF.

This clonotype appeared many times. The chain carries TRBV12-3 or TRBV12-4 and TRBJ1-2, with a weak D call TRBD1 (6 bases). The CDR3 has 13 amino acids. V was shortened by 5 bases and J by 2 bases, with 9 bases between the two germline ends. Here the CDR3 DNA reads TGTGCCAGCAGTCGACAGGAAAACTATGGCTACACCTTC. Its protein is CASSRQENYGYTF.

This clonotype was seen more than once but under ten times. The chain has TRBV20-1 and TRBJ2-5; no reliable D call. Trimming removed 5 bases at V and 2 bases at J, with 9 bases between. Per germline, CDR1 DFQATT and CDR2 SNEGSKA (reference sequence). This CDR3 is built from 12 residues. CDR3 sequence: CSAPEQQETQYF. The CDR3 DNA reads TGCAGTGCTCCTGAGCAGCAAGAGACCCAGTACTTC.

CDR3 in amino acids: CASSAGGRVYNEQFF. In nucleotides, the CDR3 is TGTGCCAGCAGCGCCGGGGGAAGGGTCTACAATGAGCAGTTCTTC. The J gene is TRBJ2-1, the V gene TRBV9, with a tentative D call TRBD2 (6 bases). Trimming removed 3 bases at V and 3 bases at J, with 13 bases between. Germline lookup yields CDR1 SGDLS and CDR2 YYNGEE. The CDR3 length is 15 residues.

About this clonotype: Sequence at one end of the junction differs from germline and may be a read error. The V gene is TRBV3-1, the J gene TRBJ1-4; tentative D call: TRBD1 (6 bases). CDR3 length: 13 residues. Germline CDR1 is LGHDT and CDR2 is YNNKEL (reference sequence). The CDR3 DNA sequence: TGTGCCGGCAGCCAACCACCCAGGGGATTCCTGTTTTTT. This codes for CAGSQPPRGFLFF.

This clonotype was seen ten or more times. The rearrangement joins TRBV9 to TRBJ2-5; D is undetermined. The germline CDR1 and CDR2 sequences are SGDLS and YYNGEE. V was pared by 3 bases and J by 2 bases, with 8 bases between. The CDR3 length is 13 residues. The CDR3 reads CASSEQTQETQYF. The CDR3 region has the DNA TGTGCCAGCAGCGAACAGACACAAGAGACCCAGTACTTC.

The chain combines TRBV7-9 with TRBJ1-4; D call uncertain. Trimming stripped 5 bases from V and 14 bases from J, with 24 bases between. The CDR3 totals 15 residues. From germline, CDR1 is SEHNR and CDR2 FQNEAQ (reference sequence). CDR3 amino acids: CASSHTSGSRTPLFF. The CDR3 DNA reads as TGTGCCAGCAGCCACACCTCAGGAAGCCGGACCCCCCTGTTTTTT.

This clonotype was recorded a few times. The rearrangement uses TRBV6-5 and TRBJ1-2; 10 positions match TRBD1. V shed 0 bases, J shed 5 bases, and the junction held 6 bases outside the gene matches. The CDR3 totals 16 residues. Germline V gene data show CDR1 as MNHEY and CDR2 as SVGAGI. This CDR3 is CASSYSSGTGVYGYTF. The CDR3 DNA is TGTGCCAGCAGTTACTCTTCCGGGACAGGGGTATATGGCTACACCTTC.

This chain links TRBV30 with TRBJ1-6; perhaps TRBD1 as D (6 bases). There are 14 residues in the CDR3. The germline V and J ends were trimmed by 0 bases and 8 bases, with 11 bases remaining between them. Germline V gene data show CDR1 as GTSNPN and CDR2 as SVGIG (reference sequence). The CDR3 region has the DNA TGTGCCTGGAGTGTACGAGGGGGTGATTCACCCCTCCACTTT. Its protein is CAWSVRGGDSPLHF. Based on the CDR3 plus reference TRBV30 and TRBJ1-6, the full variable domain is SQTIHQWPATLVQPVGSPLSLECTVEGTSNPNLYWYRQAAGRGLQLLFYSVGIGQISSEVPQNLSASRPQDRQFILSSKKLLLSDSGFYLCAWSVRGGDSPLHFGNGTRLTVT.

The chain has TRBV29-1 and TRBJ2-1, with a possible D match to TRBD1 (5 bases). Germline V gene data show CDR1 as SQVTM and CDR2 as ANQGSEA. V lost 1 base and J lost 1, with 8 bases in between. The length of the CDR3 is 14 residues. Written as DNA, the CDR3 is TGCAGCGTTGAAGGACAGAGTTCCTACAATGAGCAGTTCTTC. This encodes CSVEGQSSYNEQFF.

This clonotype came up a few times. The rearrangement joins TRBV4-2 to TRBJ2-7; 7 nucleotides line up with TRBD2. Germline values: CDR1 LGHNA, CDR2 YNFKEQ. The CDR3 has 15 residues. V shed 4 bases and J 2 bases; nucleotides not matched to a gene: 8. The CDR3 nucleotides are TGTGCCAGCAGCCCCAGCGGGGTAAGGACCTACGAGCAGTACTTC. It encodes CASSPSGVRTYEQYF.

A remark on this clonotype: Just one base apart from a much larger clone, this may be a read error. The chain employs TRBV20-1 and TRBJ2-7; D call uncertain. The germline CDR1 and CDR2 sequences are DFQATT and SNEGSKA (reference sequence). This CDR3 contains 12 residues. CDR3 sequence reads: CSARKPPYEQCF. As DNA, the CDR3 is TGCAGTGCTAGGAAGCCTCCCTACGAGCAGTGCTTC.

This clonotype appeared once. A read error may be the cause here, since a much bigger clone is one base away. V is TRBV4-1 and J is TRBJ2-2, with D possibly matching TRBD1 (6 bases). In germline, CDR1 is MGHRA, CDR2 YSYEKL. The germline V and J ends were trimmed by 7 bases and 1 base, with 10 bases remaining between them. This CDR3 spans 14 amino acids. The CDR3 spells CASKKTGNTGELFF. DNA of the CDR3: TGCGCCAGCAAGAAGACAGGGAACACCGGGGAGCTGTTTTTT.